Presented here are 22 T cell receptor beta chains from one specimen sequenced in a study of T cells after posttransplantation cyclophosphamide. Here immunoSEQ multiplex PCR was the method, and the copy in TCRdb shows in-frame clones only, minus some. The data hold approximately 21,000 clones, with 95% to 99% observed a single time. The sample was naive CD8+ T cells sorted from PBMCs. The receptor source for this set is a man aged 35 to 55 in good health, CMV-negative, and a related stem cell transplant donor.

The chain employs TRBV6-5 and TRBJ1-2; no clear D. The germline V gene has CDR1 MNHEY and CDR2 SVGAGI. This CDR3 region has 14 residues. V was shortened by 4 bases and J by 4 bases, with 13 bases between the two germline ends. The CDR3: CASSWSEATYGYTF. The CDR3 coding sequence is TGTGCCAGCAGTTGGAGTGAGGCGACCTATGGCTACACCTTC.

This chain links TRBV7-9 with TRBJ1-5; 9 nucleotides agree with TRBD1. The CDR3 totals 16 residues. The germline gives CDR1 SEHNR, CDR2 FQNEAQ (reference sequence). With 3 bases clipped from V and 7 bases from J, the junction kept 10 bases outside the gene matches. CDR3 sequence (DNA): TGTGCCAGCAGCTTTTCCCGGACAGGGGAGGAACAGCCCCAGCATTTT. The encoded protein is CASSFSRTGEEQPQHF.

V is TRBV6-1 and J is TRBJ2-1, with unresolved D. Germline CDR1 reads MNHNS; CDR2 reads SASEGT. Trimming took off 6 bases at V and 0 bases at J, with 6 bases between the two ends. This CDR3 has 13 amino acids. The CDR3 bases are TGTGCCAGCAGCGTAGTCTCCTACAATGAGCAGTTCTTC. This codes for CASSVVSYNEQFF.

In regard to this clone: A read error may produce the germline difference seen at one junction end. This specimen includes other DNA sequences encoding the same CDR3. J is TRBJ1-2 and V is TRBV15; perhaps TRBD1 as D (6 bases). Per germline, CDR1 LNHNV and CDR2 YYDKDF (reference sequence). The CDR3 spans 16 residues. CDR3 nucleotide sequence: TGCGCCACCAGACAAACAGGGTTTCCGATACGGTATGGCTACACCTTC. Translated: CATRQTGFPIRYGYTF.

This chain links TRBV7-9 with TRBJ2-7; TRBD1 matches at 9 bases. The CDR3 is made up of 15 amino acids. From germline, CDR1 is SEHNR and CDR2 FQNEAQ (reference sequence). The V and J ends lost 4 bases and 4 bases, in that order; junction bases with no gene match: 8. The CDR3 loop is CASSSTGGAGYEQYF. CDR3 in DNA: TGTGCCAGCAGCTCAACAGGGGGCGCCGGGTACGAGCAGTACTTC.

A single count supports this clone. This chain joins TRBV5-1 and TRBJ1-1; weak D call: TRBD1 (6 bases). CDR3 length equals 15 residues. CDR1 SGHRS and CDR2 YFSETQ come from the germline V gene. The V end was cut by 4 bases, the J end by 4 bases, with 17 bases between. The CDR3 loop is CASSLSGEKSTEAFF. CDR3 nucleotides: TGCGCCAGCAGCCTATCAGGGGAAAAGAGCACTGAAGCTTTCTTT.

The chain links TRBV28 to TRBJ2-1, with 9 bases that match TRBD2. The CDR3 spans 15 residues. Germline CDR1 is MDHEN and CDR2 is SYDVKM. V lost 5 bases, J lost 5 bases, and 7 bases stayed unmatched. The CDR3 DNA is TGTGCCAGCAGTGCAGCGTCTAGCGGGAACAATGAGCAGTTCTTC. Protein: CASSAASSGNNEQFF.

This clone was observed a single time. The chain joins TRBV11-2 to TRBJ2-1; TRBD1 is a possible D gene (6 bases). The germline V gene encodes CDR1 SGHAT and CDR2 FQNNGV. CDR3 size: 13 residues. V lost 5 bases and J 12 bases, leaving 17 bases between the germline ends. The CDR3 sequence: CASSLEKGGRQFF. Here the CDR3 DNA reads TGTGCCAGCAGCCTCGAAAAAGGGGGTCGGCAGTTCTTC.

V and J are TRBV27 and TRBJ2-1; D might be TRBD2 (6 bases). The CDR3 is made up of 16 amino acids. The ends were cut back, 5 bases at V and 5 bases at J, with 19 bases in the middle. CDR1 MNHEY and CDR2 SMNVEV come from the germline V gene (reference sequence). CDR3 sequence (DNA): TGTGCCAGCAGTATCTCACTCCGGGAGAGGGACAATGAGCAGTTCTTC. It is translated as CASSISLRERDNEQFF.

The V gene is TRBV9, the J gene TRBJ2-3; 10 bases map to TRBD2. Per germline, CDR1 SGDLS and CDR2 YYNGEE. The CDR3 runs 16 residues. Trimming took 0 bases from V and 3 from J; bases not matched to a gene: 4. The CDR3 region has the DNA TGTGCCAGCAGCGTAGAAGCGGGAGGGCCAACAGATACGCAGTATTTT. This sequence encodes CASSVEAGGPTDTQYF. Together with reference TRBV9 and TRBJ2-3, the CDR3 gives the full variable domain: DSGVTQTPKHLITATGQRVTLRCSPRSGDLSVYWYQQSLDQGLQFLIQYYNGEERAKGNILERFSAQQFPDLHSELNLSSLELGDSALYFCASSVEAGGPTDTQYFGPGTRLTVL.

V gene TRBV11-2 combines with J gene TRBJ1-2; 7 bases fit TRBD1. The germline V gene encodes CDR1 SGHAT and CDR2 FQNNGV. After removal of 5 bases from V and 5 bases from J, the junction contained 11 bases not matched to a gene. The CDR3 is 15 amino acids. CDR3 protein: CASSHPGTASYGYTF. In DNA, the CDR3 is TGTGCCAGCAGCCACCCGGGGACAGCGTCTTATGGCTACACCTTC.

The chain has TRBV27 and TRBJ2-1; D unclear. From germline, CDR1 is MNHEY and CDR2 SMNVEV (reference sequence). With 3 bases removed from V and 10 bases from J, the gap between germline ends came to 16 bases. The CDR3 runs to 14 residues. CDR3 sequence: CASSFGSGPEEQFF. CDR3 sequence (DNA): TGTGCCAGCAGTTTTGGTAGTGGGCCTGAGGAGCAGTTCTTC.

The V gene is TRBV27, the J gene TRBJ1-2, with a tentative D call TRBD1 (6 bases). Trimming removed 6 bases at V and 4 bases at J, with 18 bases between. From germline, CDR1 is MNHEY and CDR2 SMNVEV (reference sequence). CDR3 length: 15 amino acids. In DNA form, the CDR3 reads TGTGCCAGCAGCCAATGGGGGGGCTTTAGCTATGGCTACACCTTC. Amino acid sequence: CASSQWGGFSYGYTF.

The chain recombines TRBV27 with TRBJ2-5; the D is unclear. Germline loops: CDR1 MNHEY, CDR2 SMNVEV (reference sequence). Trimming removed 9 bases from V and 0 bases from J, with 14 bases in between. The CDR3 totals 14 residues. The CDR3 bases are TGTGCCAGACCACCGTGGCAGGACCAAGAGACCCAGTACTTC. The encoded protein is CARPPWQDQETQYF.

CDR3 residues: CASSLARVTGGGYTF. The DNA of the CDR3 is TGTGCCAGCAGCTTAGCGCGCGTAACAGGCGGTGGCTACACCTTC. The chain employs TRBV7-9 and TRBJ1-2, with D maybe TRBD1 (5 bases). V dropped 0 bases and J dropped 7 bases, with 15 bases sitting between them. This CDR3 region has 15 residues. The germline V gene has CDR1 SEHNR and CDR2 FQNEAQ (reference sequence). The entire variable domain, with the rest obtained from reference TRBV7-9 and TRBJ1-2, is as follows: DTGVSQNPRHKITKRGQNVTFRCDPISEHNRLYWYRQTLGQGPEFLTYFQNEAQLEKSRLLSDRFSAERPKGSFSTLEIQRTEQGDSAMYLCASSLARVTGGGYTFGSGTRLTVV.

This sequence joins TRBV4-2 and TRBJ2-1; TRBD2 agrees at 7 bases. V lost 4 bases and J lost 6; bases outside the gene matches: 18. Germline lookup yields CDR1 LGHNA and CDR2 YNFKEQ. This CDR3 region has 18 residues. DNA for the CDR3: TGTGCCAGCAGCCCCTCAGCCGGGACTACCATACCTACCAATGAGCAGTTCTTC. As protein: CASSPSAGTTIPTNEQFF.

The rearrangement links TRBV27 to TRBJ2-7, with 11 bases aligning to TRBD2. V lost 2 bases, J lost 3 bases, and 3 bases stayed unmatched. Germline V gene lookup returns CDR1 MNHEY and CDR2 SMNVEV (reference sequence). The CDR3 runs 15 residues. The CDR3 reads CASSLRGLADYEQYF. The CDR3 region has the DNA TGTGCCAGCAGTTTAAGGGGACTAGCGGACTACGAGCAGTACTTC.

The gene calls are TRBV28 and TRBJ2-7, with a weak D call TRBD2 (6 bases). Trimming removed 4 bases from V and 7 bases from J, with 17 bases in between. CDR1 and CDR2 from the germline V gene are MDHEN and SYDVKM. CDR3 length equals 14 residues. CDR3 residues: CASSSEGSRREQYF. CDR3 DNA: TGTGCCAGCAGTTCGGAGGGTTCCCGGAGGGAGCAGTACTTC.

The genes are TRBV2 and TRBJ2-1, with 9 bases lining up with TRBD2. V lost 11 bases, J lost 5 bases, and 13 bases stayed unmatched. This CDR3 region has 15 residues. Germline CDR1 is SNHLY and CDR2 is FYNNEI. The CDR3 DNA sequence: TGTGCCGACACTACGGGGGCTAGCGGGGACAATGAGCAGTTCTTC. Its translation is CADTTGASGDNEQFF.

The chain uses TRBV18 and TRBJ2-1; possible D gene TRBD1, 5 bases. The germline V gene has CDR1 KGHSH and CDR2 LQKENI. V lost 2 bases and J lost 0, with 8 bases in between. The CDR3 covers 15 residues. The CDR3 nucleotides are TGTGCCAGCTCACCAGACAGAAACTCCTACAATGAGCAGTTCTTC. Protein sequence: CASSPDRNSYNEQFF.

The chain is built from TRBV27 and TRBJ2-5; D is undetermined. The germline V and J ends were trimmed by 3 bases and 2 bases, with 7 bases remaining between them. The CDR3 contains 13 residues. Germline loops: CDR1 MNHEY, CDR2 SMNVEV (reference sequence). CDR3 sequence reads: CASSFFPQETQYF. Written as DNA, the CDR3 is TGTGCCAGCAGTTTTTTCCCGCAAGAGACCCAGTACTTC.

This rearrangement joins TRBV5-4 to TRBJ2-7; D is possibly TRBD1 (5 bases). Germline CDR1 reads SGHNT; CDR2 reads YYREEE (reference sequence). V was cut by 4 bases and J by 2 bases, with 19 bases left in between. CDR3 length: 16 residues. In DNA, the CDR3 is TGTGCCAGCAGCCCCTTCACGGCAGGGCCCCCCTACGAGCAGTACTTC. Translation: CASSPFTAGPPYEQYF. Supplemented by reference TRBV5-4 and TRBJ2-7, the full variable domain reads ETGVTQSPTHLIKTRGQQVTLRCSSQSGHNTVSWYQQALGQGPQFIFQYYREEENGRGNFPPRFSGLQFPNYSSELNVNALELDDSALYLCASSPFTAGPPYEQYFGPGTRLTVT.